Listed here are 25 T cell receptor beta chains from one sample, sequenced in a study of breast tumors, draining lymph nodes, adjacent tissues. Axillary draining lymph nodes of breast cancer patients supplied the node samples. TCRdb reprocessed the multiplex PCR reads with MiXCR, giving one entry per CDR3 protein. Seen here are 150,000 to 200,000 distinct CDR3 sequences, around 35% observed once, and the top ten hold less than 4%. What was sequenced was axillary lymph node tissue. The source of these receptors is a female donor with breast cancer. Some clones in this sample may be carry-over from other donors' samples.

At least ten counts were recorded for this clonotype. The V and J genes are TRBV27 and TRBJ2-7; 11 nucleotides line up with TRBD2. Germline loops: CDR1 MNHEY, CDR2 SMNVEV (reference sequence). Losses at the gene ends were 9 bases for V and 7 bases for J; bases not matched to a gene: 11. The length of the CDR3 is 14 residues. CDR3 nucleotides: TGTGCCAGTCGATTAGCGGGAGGGCCGAGTGAGCAGTACTTC. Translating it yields CASRLAGGPSEQYF.

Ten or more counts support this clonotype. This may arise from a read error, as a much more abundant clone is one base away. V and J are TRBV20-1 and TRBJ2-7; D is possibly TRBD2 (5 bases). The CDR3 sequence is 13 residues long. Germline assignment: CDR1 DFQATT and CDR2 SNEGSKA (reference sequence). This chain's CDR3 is CSARLLAAYAQYF. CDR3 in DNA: TGCAGTGCTAGGCTCCTAGCAGCTTACGCGCAGTACTTC.

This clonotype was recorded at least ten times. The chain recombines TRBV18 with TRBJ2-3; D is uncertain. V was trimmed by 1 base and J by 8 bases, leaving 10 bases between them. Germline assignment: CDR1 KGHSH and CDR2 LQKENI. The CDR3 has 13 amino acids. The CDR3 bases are TGTGCCAGCTCACCACGGCAGGACGCTACGCAGTATTTT. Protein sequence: CASSPRQDATQYF.

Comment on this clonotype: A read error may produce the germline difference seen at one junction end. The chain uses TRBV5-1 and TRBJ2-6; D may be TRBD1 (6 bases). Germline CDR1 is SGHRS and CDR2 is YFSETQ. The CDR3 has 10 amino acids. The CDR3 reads CASSQGSQTF. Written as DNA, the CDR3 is TGTGCCAGCAGCCAGGGGAGTCAGACTTTC.

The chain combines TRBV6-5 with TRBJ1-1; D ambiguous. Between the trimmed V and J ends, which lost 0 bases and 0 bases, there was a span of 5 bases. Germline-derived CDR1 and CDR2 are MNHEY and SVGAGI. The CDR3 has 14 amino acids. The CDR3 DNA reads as TGTGCCAGCAGTTACTCGATACTGAACACTGAAGCTTTCTTT. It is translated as CASSYSILNTEAFF.

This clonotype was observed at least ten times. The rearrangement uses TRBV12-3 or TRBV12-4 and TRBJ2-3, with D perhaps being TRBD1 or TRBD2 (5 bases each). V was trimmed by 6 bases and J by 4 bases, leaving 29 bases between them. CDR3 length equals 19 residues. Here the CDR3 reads CASSREGRFMGRGPDTQYF. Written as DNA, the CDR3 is TGTGCCAGCAGCCGAGAAGGCCGATTTATGGGACGGGGTCCAGATACGCAGTATTTT.

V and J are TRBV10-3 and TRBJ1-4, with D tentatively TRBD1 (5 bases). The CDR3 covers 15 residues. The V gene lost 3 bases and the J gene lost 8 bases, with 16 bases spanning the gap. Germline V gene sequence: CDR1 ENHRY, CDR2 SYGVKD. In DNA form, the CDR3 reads TGTGCCATCAGTGATCGGGGCCTCCAAGGGGAAAAACTGTTTTTT. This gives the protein CAISDRGLQGEKLFF.

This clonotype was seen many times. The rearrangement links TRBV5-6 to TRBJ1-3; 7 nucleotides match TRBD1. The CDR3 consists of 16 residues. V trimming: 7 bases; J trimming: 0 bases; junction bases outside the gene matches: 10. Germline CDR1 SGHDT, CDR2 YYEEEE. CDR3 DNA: TGTGCCAGCCTCAGCCAGGGGGTCCTCTCTGGAAACACCATATATTTT. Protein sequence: CASLSQGVLSGNTIYF.

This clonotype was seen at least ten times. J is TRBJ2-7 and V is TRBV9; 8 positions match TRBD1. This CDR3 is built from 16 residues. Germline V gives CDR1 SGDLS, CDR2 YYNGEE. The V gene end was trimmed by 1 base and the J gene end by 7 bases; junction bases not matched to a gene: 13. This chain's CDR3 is CASSVSFQGAVLEQYF. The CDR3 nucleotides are TGTGCCAGCAGCGTATCCTTCCAGGGGGCTGTGTTAGAGCAGTACTTC. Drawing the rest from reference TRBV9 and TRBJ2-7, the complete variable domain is DSGVTQTPKHLITATGQRVTLRCSPRSGDLSVYWYQQSLDQGLQFLIQYYNGEERAKGNILERFSAQQFPDLHSELNLSSLELGDSALYFCASSVSFQGAVLEQYFGPGTRLTVT.

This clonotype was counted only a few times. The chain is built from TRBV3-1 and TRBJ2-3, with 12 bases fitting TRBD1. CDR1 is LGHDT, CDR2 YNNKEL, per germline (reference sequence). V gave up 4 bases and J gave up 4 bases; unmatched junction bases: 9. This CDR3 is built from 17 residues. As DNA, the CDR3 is TGTGCCAGCAGCCTATACCCCGGGACAGGGGGCCCAGATACGCAGTATTTT. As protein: CASSLYPGTGGPDTQYF.

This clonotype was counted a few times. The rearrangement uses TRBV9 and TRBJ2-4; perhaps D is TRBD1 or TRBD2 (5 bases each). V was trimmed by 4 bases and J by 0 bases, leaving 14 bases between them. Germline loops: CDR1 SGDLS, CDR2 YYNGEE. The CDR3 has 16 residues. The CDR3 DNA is TGTGCCAGCAGCCCCAATCTGGGGACAGCCAAAAACATTCAGTACTTC. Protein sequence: CASSPNLGTAKNIQYF.

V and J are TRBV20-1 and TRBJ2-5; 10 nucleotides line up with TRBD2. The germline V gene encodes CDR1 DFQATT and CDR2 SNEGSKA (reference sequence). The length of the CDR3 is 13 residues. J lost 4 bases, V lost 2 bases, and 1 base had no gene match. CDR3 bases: TGCAGTGCTAGACGGACTAGCGGAGAGACCCAGTACTTC. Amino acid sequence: CSARRTSGETQYF.

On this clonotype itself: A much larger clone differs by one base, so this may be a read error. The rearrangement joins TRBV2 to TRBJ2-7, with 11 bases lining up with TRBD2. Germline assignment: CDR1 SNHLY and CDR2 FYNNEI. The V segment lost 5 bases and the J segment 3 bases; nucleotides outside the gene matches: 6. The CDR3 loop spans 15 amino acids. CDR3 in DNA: TGTGCCAGCAGTCCCGGGACTAGCGGTTACTACGAGCAGTACTTC. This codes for CASSPGTSGYYEQYF.

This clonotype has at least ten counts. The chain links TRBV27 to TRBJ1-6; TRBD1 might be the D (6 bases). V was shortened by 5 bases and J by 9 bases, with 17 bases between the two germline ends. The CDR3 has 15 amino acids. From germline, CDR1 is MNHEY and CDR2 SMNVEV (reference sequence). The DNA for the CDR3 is TGTGCCAGCAGTCTCTCACAGGGTTTGGGTTCACCCCTCCACTTT. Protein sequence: CASSLSQGLGSPLHF.

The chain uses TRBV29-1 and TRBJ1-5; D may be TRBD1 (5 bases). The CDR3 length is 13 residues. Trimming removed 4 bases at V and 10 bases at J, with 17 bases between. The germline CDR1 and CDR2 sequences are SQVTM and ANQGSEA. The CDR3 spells CSVAGSRVEPQHF. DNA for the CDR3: TGCAGCGTTGCTGGGTCCAGGGTGGAACCCCAGCATTTT.

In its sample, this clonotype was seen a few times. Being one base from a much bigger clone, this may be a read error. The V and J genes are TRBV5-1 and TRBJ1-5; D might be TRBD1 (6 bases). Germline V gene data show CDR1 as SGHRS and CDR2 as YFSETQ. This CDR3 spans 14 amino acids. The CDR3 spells CASSEGGSNHPQHF. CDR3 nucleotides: TGCGCCAGCAGCGAGGGGGGAAGCAATCACCCCCAGCATTTT.

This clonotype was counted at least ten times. The CDR3 loop is CASSTQTGVGAPLHF. As DNA, the CDR3 is TGTGCCAGCAGTACCCAAACAGGGGTCGGGGCACCCCTCCACTTT. The chain uses TRBV2 and TRBJ1-6; 7 bases align to TRBD1. The CDR3 extends over 15 amino acids. V was clipped by 5 bases and J by 11 bases; unmatched bases: 12. From germline, CDR1 is SNHLY and CDR2 FYNNEI. The full variable domain, completed using reference TRBV2 and TRBJ1-6, is EPEVTQTPSHQVTQMGQEVILRCVPISNHLYFYWYRQILGQKVEFLVSFYNNEISEKSEIFDDQFSVERPDGSNFTLKIRSTKLEDSAMYFCASSTQTGVGAPLHFGNGTRLTVT.

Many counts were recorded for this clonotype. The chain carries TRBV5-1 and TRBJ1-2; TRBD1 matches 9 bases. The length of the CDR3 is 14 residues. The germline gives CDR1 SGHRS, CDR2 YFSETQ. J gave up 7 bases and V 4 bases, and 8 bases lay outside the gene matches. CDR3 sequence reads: CASSGRGQGGGYTF. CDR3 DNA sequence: TGCGCCAGCAGCGGAAGGGGACAGGGCGGTGGCTACACCTTC.

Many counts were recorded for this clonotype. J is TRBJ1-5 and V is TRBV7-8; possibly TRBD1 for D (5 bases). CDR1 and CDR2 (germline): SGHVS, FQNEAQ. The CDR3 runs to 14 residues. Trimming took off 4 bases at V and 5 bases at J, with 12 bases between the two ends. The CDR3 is CASSSGTLDQPQHF. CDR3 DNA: TGTGCCAGCAGCTCCGGGACGTTGGATCAGCCCCAGCATTTT. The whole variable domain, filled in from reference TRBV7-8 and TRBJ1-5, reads GAGVSQSPRYKVAKRGQDVALRCDPISGHVSLFWYQQALGQGPEFLTYFQNEAQLDKSGLPSDRFFAERPEGSVSTLKIQRTQQEDSAVYLCASSSGTLDQPQHFGDGTRLSIL.

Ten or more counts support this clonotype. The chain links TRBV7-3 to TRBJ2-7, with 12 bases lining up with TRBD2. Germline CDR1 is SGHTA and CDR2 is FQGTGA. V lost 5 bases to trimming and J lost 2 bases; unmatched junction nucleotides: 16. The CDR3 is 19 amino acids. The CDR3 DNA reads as TGTGCCAGCAGCCTCCATACTAGCGGGGGGCCCCCGGTGACCTACGAGCAGTACTTC. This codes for CASSLHTSGGPPVTYEQYF.

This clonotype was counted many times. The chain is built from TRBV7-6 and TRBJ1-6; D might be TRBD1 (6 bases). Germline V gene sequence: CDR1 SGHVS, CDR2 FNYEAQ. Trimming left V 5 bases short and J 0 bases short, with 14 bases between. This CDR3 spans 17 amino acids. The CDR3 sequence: CASSARQERSYNSPLHF. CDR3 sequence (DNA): TGTGCCAGCAGCGCCCGACAGGAGCGCTCCTATAATTCACCCCTCCACTTT. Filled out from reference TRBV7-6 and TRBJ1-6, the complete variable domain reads GAGVSQSPRYKVTKRGQDVALRCDPISGHVSLYWYRQALGQGPEFLTYFNYEAQQDKSGLPNDRFSAERPEGSISTLTIQRTEQRDSAMYRCASSARQERSYNSPLHFGNGTRLTVT.

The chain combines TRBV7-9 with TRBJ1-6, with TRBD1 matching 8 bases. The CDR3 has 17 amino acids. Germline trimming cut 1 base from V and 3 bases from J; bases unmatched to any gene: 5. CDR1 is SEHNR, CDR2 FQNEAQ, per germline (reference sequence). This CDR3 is CASSLGAGGNYNSPLHF. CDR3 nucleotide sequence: TGTGCCAGCAGCTTAGGAGCAGGGGGCAACTATAATTCACCCCTCCACTTT. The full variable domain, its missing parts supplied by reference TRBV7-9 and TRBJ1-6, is DTGVSQNPRHKITKRGQNVTFRCDPISEHNRLYWYRQTLGQGPEFLTYFQNEAQLEKSRLLSDRFSAERPKGSFSTLEIQRTEQGDSAMYLCASSLGAGGNYNSPLHFGNGTRLTVT.

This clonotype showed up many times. DNA for the CDR3: TGTGCCAGCAGCTTAGTCGGCGGGGGGGCCCCCACCGGGGAGCTGTTTTTT. The encoded protein is CASSLVGGGAPTGELFF. This chain uses TRBV11-2 with TRBJ2-2; 9 positions match TRBD2. The CDR3 covers 17 residues. J lost 4 bases, V lost 1 base, and 7 bases had no gene match. Germline V gene data show CDR1 as SGHAT and CDR2 as FQNNGV. Together with reference TRBV11-2 and TRBJ2-2, the CDR3 gives the full variable domain: EAGVAQSPRYKIIEKRQSVAFWCNPISGHATLYWYQQILGQGPKLLIQFQNNGVVDDSQLPKDRFSAERLKGVDSTLKIQPAKLEDSAVYLCASSLVGGGAPTGELFFGEGSRLTVL.

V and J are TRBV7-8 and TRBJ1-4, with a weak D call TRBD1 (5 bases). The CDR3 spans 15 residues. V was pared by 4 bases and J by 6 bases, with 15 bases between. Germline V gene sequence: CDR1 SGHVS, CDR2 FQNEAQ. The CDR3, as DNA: TGTGCCAGCAGCTGGAGGGGCAGTGTGGATGAAAAACTGTTTTTT. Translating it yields CASSWRGSVDEKLFF.

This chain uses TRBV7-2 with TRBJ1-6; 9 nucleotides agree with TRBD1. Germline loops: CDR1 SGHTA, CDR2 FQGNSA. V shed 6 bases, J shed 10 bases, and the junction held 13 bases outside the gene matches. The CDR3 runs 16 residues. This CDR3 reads CASSLNRGRSGSPLHF. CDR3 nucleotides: TGTGCCAGCAGTCTAAACAGGGGGCGATCAGGATCACCCCTCCACTTT. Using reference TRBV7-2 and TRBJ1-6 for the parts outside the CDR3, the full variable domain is GAGVSQSPSNKVTEKGKDVELRCDPISGHTALYWYRQSLGQGLEFLIYFQGNSAPDKSGLPSDRFSAERTGGSVSTLTIQRTQQEDSAVYLCASSLNRGRSGSPLHFGNGTRLTVT.